These 26 T cell receptor beta chains were all obtained from the same sample, sequenced in a study of T-cell reconstitution after alpha-beta-depleted transplantation in children. It was with unique molecular identifiers that the TCRbeta library was prepared. TCRdb reprocessed the PCR reads with MiXCR, giving one entry per CDR3 protein. The sample includes fewer than 550,000 distinct CDR3 sequences, about an eighth of them seen just once. The sample was PBMCs, mostly from graft donor cells, taken 180 days after TCRalphabeta/CD19-depleted stem cell transplant. All receptors come from a female patient aged 2 to 10 who had a stem cell transplant for aplastic anemia, so the T cells may come from the graft donor.

Only a few counts were recorded for this clonotype. The chain has TRBV6-1 and TRBJ1-4; D remains ambiguous. Germline V gives CDR1 MNHNS, CDR2 SASEGT. V was trimmed by 2 bases and J by 7 bases, leaving 8 bases between them. CDR3 length: 13 amino acids. CDR3 coding DNA: TGTGCCAGCAGTGAACGAGTAGGTGAAAAACTGTTTTTT. Protein sequence: CASSERVGEKLFF.

This clonotype was seen more than once but under ten times. The V and J genes are TRBV28 and TRBJ1-1; weak D call: TRBD1 (5 bases). Germline CDR1 and CDR2: MDHEN and SYDVKM. The CDR3 runs 15 residues. Between the trimmed V and J ends, which lost 5 bases and 5 bases, there was a span of 18 bases. CDR3 protein: CASSARRGGETEAFF. The CDR3 region has the DNA TGTGCCAGCAGTGCCCGGAGGGGTGGGGAAACTGAAGCTTTCTTT.

The V and J genes are TRBV7-9 and TRBJ2-7, with 9 bases fitting TRBD2. The CDR3 consists of 15 residues. In germline, CDR1 is SEHNR, CDR2 FQNEAQ (reference sequence). The J segment lost 3 bases and the V segment lost 5 bases, leaving 8 bases of the junction unmatched. The CDR3 sequence is CASSPAGTSLYEQYF. The CDR3 region has the DNA TGTGCCAGCAGCCCTGCGGGGACTAGCCTCTACGAGCAGTACTTC.

The chain links TRBV3-1 to TRBJ2-3; TRBD1 is a possible D gene (6 bases). The CDR3 spans 13 residues. With 6 bases removed from V and 2 bases from J, the gap between germline ends came to 9 bases. Germline lookup yields CDR1 LGHDT and CDR2 YNNKEL (reference sequence). The CDR3 DNA reads as TGTGCCAGCAGTTCAGGGGTCACAGATACGCAGTATTTT. Protein sequence: CASSSGVTDTQYF.

Only one count was recorded for this clonotype. No conserved phenylalanine or tryptophan is present at the end of the CDR3, so a read error is the likely explanation. The chain is built from TRBV27 and TRBJ2-3; maybe TRBD2 (5 bases). This CDR3 spans 13 amino acids. The germline gives CDR1 MNHEY, CDR2 SMNVEV (reference sequence). The V gene lost 3 bases and the J gene lost 8 bases, with 12 bases spanning the gap. The CDR3 reads CASSLAGGSTQYL. CDR3 nucleotides: TGTGCCAGCAGTTTGGCCGGTGGGAGTACGCAGTATTTG.

The chain links TRBV6-2 or TRBV6-3 to TRBJ2-1; 9 nucleotides agree with TRBD2. Trimming took 6 bases from V and 4 from J; bases not matched to a gene: 7. Per germline, CDR1 MNHEY and CDR2 SVGEGT. CDR3 length: 15 residues. CDR3 DNA sequence: TGTGCCAGCAGACAGGGGACTAGCCTGTACAATGAGCAGTTCTTC. Encoded protein: CASRQGTSLYNEQFF.

The chain combines TRBV5-4 with TRBJ2-7, with D maybe TRBD2 (5 bases). The CDR3 runs 13 residues. Germline CDR1 SGHNT, CDR2 YYREEE (reference sequence). Trimming pared 0 bases from V and 9 bases from J, leaving 13 bases between. The CDR3 region is CASSLGPLDRQYV. The CDR3, as DNA: TGTGCCAGCAGCTTGGGCCCACTAGATAGGCAGTACGTC.

This clonotype was detected a few times. J is TRBJ2-7 and V is TRBV5-1, with D possibly matching TRBD1 (7 bases). The length of the CDR3 is 16 residues. V lost 5 bases, J lost 4 bases, and 22 bases lay in between. CDR1 and CDR2 (germline): SGHRS, YFSETQ. The CDR3 loop is CASRYTTGEVGYEQYF. In nucleotides, the CDR3 is TGCGCCAGCAGATATACAACAGGGGAGGTTGGGTACGAGCAGTACTTC.

This clonotype was counted only a few times. This chain joins TRBV27 and TRBJ2-7; weak D call: TRBD1 (6 bases). This CDR3 comprises 12 residues. The V and J ends lost 5 bases and 4 bases respectively, with 9 bases between them. The germline V gene encodes CDR1 MNHEY and CDR2 SMNVEV (reference sequence). The CDR3 spells CASSTRGYEQYF. Written as DNA, the CDR3 is TGTGCCAGCAGTACCAGGGGTTACGAGCAGTACTTC.

There are a few counts of this clonotype. This rearrangement joins TRBV6-5 to TRBJ1-6; D gene ambiguous. Germline CDR1 is MNHEY and CDR2 is SVGAGI. Trimming cost V 0 bases and J 6 bases, with 9 bases left between them. CDR3 length: 15 residues. CDR3 loop: CASSYSGRLNSPLHF. DNA of the CDR3: TGTGCCAGCAGTTACTCGGGCAGACTTAATTCACCCCTCCACTTT.

A few counts support this clonotype. The V and J genes are TRBV4-1 and TRBJ1-5; no clear D. V was pared by 0 bases and J by 4 bases, with 10 bases between. The CDR3 has 15 amino acids. Germline V gene sequence: CDR1 MGHRA, CDR2 YSYEKL. CDR3 in amino acids: CASSQDNWGNQPQHF. The DNA for the CDR3 is TGCGCCAGCAGCCAAGATAATTGGGGTAATCAGCCCCAGCATTTT.

This clonotype was detected many times. Its ends do not fully match the called genes, so a read error is possible. The chain uses TRBV5-1 and TRBJ2-5; TRBD1 might be the D (6 bases). Germline V lookup: CDR1 SGHRS, CDR2 YFSETQ. This CDR3 is built from 12 residues. As DNA, the CDR3 is TGTGCCAGCAGCTTAGACAGGGAGACCCAGTACTTC. The encoded protein is CASSLDRETQYF.

This clonotype was counted between two and nine times. The V gene is TRBV20-1, the J gene TRBJ2-1; 8 positions agree with TRBD2. V trimming: 1 base; J trimming: 0 bases; junction bases outside the gene matches: 2. CDR3 size: 15 residues. Germline V gene data show CDR1 as DFQATT and CDR2 as SNEGSKA (reference sequence). The CDR3 DNA follows: TGCAGTGCTAGAGGTAGCGGGAACTCCTACAATGAGCAGTTCTTC. Its protein is CSARGSGNSYNEQFF.

The gene calls are TRBV20-1 and TRBJ2-7, with D perhaps matching TRBD1 (6 bases). The CDR3 is 12 amino acids. V shed 6 bases and J shed 3 bases, with 12 bases lying between them. Germline values: CDR1 DFQATT, CDR2 SNEGSKA (reference sequence). CDR3 residues: CSATDRDYEQYF. In DNA form, the CDR3 reads TGCAGTGCCACGGACAGAGACTACGAGCAGTACTTC.

This clonotype was counted many times. The chain combines TRBV2 with TRBJ2-5; D is possibly TRBD2 (5 bases). This CDR3 is 15 amino acids long. In germline, CDR1 is SNHLY, CDR2 FYNNEI. V was clipped by 2 bases and J by 2 bases, with 12 bases between them. This CDR3 is CASSEQDSTQETQYF. CDR3 DNA: TGTGCCAGCAGTGAACAGGACTCCACTCAAGAGACCCAGTACTTC.

The rearrangement joins TRBV7-9 to TRBJ2-1; D uncertain. The germline gives CDR1 SEHNR, CDR2 FQNEAQ (reference sequence). Trimming removed 1 base from V and 3 bases from J, with 10 bases in between. The CDR3 extends over 15 amino acids. The CDR3 coding sequence is TGTGCCAGCAGCTTAGGTCCGAGATACTACAATGAGCAGTTCTTC. Encoded protein: CASSLGPRYYNEQFF.

Many counts were recorded for this clonotype. V gene TRBV7-2 combines with J gene TRBJ1-5; no firm D call. V shed 2 bases and J shed 4 bases, with 12 bases lying between them. Germline CDR1 is SGHTA and CDR2 is FQGNSA. CDR3 length equals 15 residues. CDR3: CASSLKPGMNQPQHF. As DNA, the CDR3 is TGTGCCAGCAGCTTAAAGCCGGGAATGAATCAGCCCCAGCATTTT.

V gene TRBV10-3 combines with J gene TRBJ2-1; D is ambiguous. The CDR3 is 13 amino acids. V lost 6 bases and J lost 0, with 6 bases in between. The germline V gene encodes CDR1 ENHRY and CDR2 SYGVKD. Here the CDR3 reads CAISPSSYNEQFF. The CDR3 DNA reads as TGTGCCATCAGCCCGAGCTCCTACAATGAGCAGTTCTTC.

In its sample, this clonotype was seen once. This likely comes from a read error, as the CDR3 has no conserved phenylalanine or tryptophan at its end. This rearrangement joins TRBV2 to TRBJ2-7, with a weak D call TRBD2 (5 bases). CDR3 length: 12 amino acids. CDR1 and CDR2 (germline): SNHLY, FYNNEI. V was pared by 8 bases and J by 2 bases, with 10 bases between. In DNA form, the CDR3 reads TGTGCCAGCTCGAGCGGTCCCTACGAGCAGTACTAC. Translating gives CASSSGPYEQYY.

At least ten counts were recorded for this clonotype. V usage is TRBV5-1 and J usage is TRBJ1-3; no definite D call. CDR1 and CDR2 (germline): SGHRS, YFSETQ. This CDR3 is 13 amino acids long. Trimming removed 4 bases from V and 6 bases from J, with 11 bases in between. In nucleotides, the CDR3 is TGCGCCAGCAGCCAGGACGGTCAAAACACCATATATTTT. Translation: CASSQDGQNTIYF.

This clonotype was counted a few times. The chain combines TRBV28 with TRBJ1-1; D is unclear. CDR3 length: 15 amino acids. CDR1 and CDR2 from the germline V gene are MDHEN and SYDVKM. Trimming removed 1 base from V and 4 bases from J, with 13 bases in between. In nucleotides, the CDR3 is TGTGCCAGCAGTTTATCGGGAACCGCAGGCACTGAAGCTTTCTTT. Its translation: CASSLSGTAGTEAFF.

The chain has TRBV25-1 and TRBJ2-5; D unresolved. Germline-derived CDR1 and CDR2 are MGHDK and SYGVNS. The CDR3 is 11 amino acids. V lost 3 bases, J lost 7 bases, and 6 bases lay in between. The CDR3 region has the DNA TGTGCCAGCAGTGATCTTCGGACCCAGTACTTC. Translated, it gives CASSDLRTQYF.

This rearrangement joins TRBV6-6 to TRBJ1-1; D remains ambiguous. CDR1 and CDR2 from the germline V gene are MNHNY and SVGAGI (reference sequence). The CDR3 length is 12 residues. The ends were cut back, 2 bases at V and 7 bases at J, with 8 bases in the middle. The CDR3 is CASSYMNGEAFF. The CDR3 DNA is TGTGCCAGCAGTTACATGAACGGTGAAGCTTTCTTT.

This clonotype has only one observation. This chain uses TRBV5-1 with TRBJ2-1; 8 bases agree with TRBD1. After removal of 5 bases from V and 3 bases from J, the junction contained 10 bases not matched to a gene. Germline CDR1 reads SGHRS; CDR2 reads YFSETQ. CDR3 size: 16 residues. CDR3 coding DNA: TGCGCCAGCAGTTCACTCTCCGGGACAGGCTACAATGAGCAGTTCTTC. Translating gives CASSSLSGTGYNEQFF.

The CDR3 sequence is CASSLKGLAGSAYNEQFF. The DNA for the CDR3 is TGCGCCAGCAGCCTAAAGGGACTAGCGGGATCGGCCTACAATGAGCAGTTCTTC. The rearrangement uses TRBV5-1 and TRBJ2-1, with 13 bases aligning to TRBD2. Looked up from germline, CDR1 is SGHRS and CDR2 is YFSETQ. V lost 4 bases and J lost 2; bases outside the gene matches: 9. There are 18 residues in the CDR3.

This clonotype has more than one count but fewer than ten. This chain connects TRBV29-1 to TRBJ1-4, with 9 bases fitting TRBD1. The CDR3 is 13 amino acids. CDR1 and CDR2 (germline): SQVTM, ANQGSEA. V was clipped by 5 bases and J by 8 bases; unmatched bases: 6. CDR3 sequence reads: CSVNTGGEEKLFF. The CDR3, as DNA: TGCAGCGTTAATACAGGGGGCGAAGAAAAACTGTTTTTT. The full variable domain, completed using reference TRBV29-1 and TRBJ1-4, is SAVISQKPSRDICQRGTSLTIQCQVDSQVTMMFWYRQQPGQSLTLIATANQGSEATYESGFVIDKFPISRPNLTFSTLTVSNMSPEDSSIYLCSVNTGGEEKLFFGSGTQLSVL.